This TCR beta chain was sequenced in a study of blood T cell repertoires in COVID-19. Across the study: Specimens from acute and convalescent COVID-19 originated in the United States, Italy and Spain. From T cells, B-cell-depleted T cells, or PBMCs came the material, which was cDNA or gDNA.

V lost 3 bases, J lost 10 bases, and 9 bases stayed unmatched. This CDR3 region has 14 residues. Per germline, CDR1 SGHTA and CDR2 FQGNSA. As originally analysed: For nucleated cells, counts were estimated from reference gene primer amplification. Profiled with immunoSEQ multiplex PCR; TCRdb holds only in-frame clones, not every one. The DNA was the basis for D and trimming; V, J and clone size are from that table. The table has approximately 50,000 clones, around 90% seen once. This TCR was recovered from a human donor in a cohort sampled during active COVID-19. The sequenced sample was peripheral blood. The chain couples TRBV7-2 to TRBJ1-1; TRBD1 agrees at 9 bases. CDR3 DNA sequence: TGTGCCAGCAGCTTCGGCACAGGGGGCCAGATAGCTTTCTTT. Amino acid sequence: CASSFGTGGQIAFF.